The 16 T cell receptor beta chains listed next were all sequenced from one sample in a study of cytomegalovirus exposure and HLA in healthy donors. Using immunoSEQ multiplex PCR, the repertoire was profiled, and TCRdb retains in-frame clones only, with some absent. The table lists more than 150,000 clones, roughly 91% of them singletons, with about 2.7% in the top ten. The sequencing sample was made of PBMCs. The receptors were gathered from a man between 18 and 35 years old in good health and CMV-seronegative.

The chain links TRBV5-4 to TRBJ2-5, with D perhaps matching TRBD2 (6 bases). CDR1 and CDR2 from the germline V gene are SGHNT and YYREEE (reference sequence). This CDR3 contains 17 residues. V lost 4 bases, J lost 4 bases, and 23 bases lay in between. In DNA form, the CDR3 reads TGTGCCAGCAGCCCCGTGCAGGTACGGCTGGGAGGAGAGACCCAGTACTTC. It specifies CASSPVQVRLGGETQYF.

V gene TRBV5-4 combines with J gene TRBJ1-2; the D gene is possibly TRBD1 (6 bases). Trimming took 6 bases from V and 2 from J, leaving 14 bases between them. This CDR3 contains 14 residues. CDR1 is SGHNT, CDR2 YYREEE, per germline (reference sequence). This CDR3 reads CASKEGTMNYGYTF. The CDR3 DNA follows: TGTGCCAGCAAGGAAGGGACAATGAACTATGGCTACACCTTC.

The J gene is TRBJ2-3, the V gene TRBV9, with 11 nucleotides matching TRBD2. Trimming took 3 bases from V and 2 from J; bases not matched to a gene: 11. CDR1 is SGDLS and CDR2 is YYNGEE in the germline V gene. CDR3 size: 18 residues. The CDR3: CASSAGTSGTSNTDTQYF. As DNA, the CDR3 is TGTGCCAGCAGCGCCGGGACTAGCGGAACTTCTAACACAGATACGCAGTATTTT. Using reference TRBV9 and TRBJ2-3 for the parts outside the CDR3, the full variable domain is DSGVTQTPKHLITATGQRVTLRCSPRSGDLSVYWYQQSLDQGLQFLIQYYNGEERAKGNILERFSAQQFPDLHSELNLSSLELGDSALYFCASSAGTSGTSNTDTQYFGPGTRLTVL.

The chain carries TRBV28 and TRBJ1-2, with 7 positions matching TRBD1. Germline trimming cut 5 bases from V and 8 bases from J; bases unmatched to any gene: 8. There are 13 residues in the CDR3. Germline V gives CDR1 MDHEN, CDR2 SYDVKM. The chain's CDR3 is CASSKGAGRGYTF. The CDR3 region has the DNA TGTGCCAGCAGTAAGGGGGCAGGGAGGGGCTACACCTTC.

Here the CDR3 DNA reads TGTGCCAGTAGCAGGGAAAACGGACAGCCCCAGCATTTT. Amino acids: CASSRENGQPQHF. The V and J genes are TRBV19 and TRBJ1-5; perhaps TRBD1 as D (5 bases). V lost 6 bases, J lost 7 bases, and 13 bases lay in between. The germline V gene encodes CDR1 LNHDA and CDR2 SQIVND (reference sequence). There are 13 residues in the CDR3. The variable domain in full, completed from reference TRBV19 and TRBJ1-5, reads DGGITQSPKYLFRKEGQNVTLSCEQNLNHDAMYWYRQDPGQGLRLIYYSQIVNDFQKGDIAEGYSVSREKKESFPLTVTSAQKNPTAFYLCASSRENGQPQHFGDGTRLSIL.

This chain joins TRBV28 and TRBJ2-7; tentatively, D is TRBD1 (6 bases). CDR3 size: 13 residues. Germline-derived CDR1 and CDR2 are MDHEN and SYDVKM. Trimming shortened V by 3 bases and J by 5 bases, and 11 bases separated the two germline ends. The CDR3 region has the DNA TGTGCCAGCAGTTTCAGGGGACCCAACGAGCAGTACTTC. Amino acids: CASSFRGPNEQYF.

V and J are TRBV23-1 and TRBJ1-3; D is possibly TRBD1 (5 bases). TRBV23-1 is an open reading frame whose function is uncertain. The CDR3 is 15 residues long. Between the trimmed V and J ends, which lost 3 bases and 2 bases, there was a span of 11 bases. The CDR3 region has the DNA TGCGCCAGCAGTCATCCAGGGTCGGCTGGAAACACCATATATTTT. Amino acid sequence: CASSHPGSAGNTIYF.

V usage is TRBV9 and J usage is TRBJ2-5; 9 bases are shared with TRBD2. The CDR3 is made up of 16 amino acids. Germline-derived CDR1 and CDR2 are SGDLS and YYNGEE. The trim removed 1 base at V and 4 bases at J, leaving 8 bases unmatched. The CDR3 nucleotides read TGTGCCAGCAGCGTACTAGCGGGACCAGAACGAGAGACCCAGTACTTC. Amino acid sequence: CASSVLAGPERETQYF.

The chain has TRBV14 and TRBJ2-5, with 9 nucleotides matching TRBD1. Germline CDR1 is SGHDN and CDR2 is FVKESK. The CDR3 loop spans 16 amino acids. The junction had 7 bases not matched to a gene; V was cut back by 3 bases and J by 2 bases. The CDR3 here is CASSQLPGQGQETQYF. DNA of the CDR3: TGTGCCAGCAGCCAGCTACCGGGACAGGGACAAGAGACCCAGTACTTC.

V and J are TRBV29-1 and TRBJ2-3; D may be TRBD2 (5 bases). CDR3 length: 14 amino acids. Between the trimmed V and J ends, which lost 6 bases and 0 bases, there was a span of 13 bases. Germline CDR1 reads SQVTM; CDR2 reads ANQGSEA. DNA for the CDR3: TGCAGCGTCGTCGGACTGTTTAGCACAGATACGCAGTATTTT. It yields the protein CSVVGLFSTDTQYF.

The rearrangement links TRBV23-1 to TRBJ2-7; D not resolved. TRBV23-1 is an open reading frame whose function is uncertain. The CDR3 loop spans 11 amino acids. Between the trimmed V and J ends, which lost 4 bases and 7 bases, there was a span of 8 bases. The CDR3 protein is CASSPPWEQYV. CDR3 nucleotides: TGCGCCAGCAGTCCTCCCTGGGAGCAGTACGTC.

This sequence joins TRBV19 and TRBJ2-3, with 9 bases aligning to TRBD2. The trim removed 1 base at V and 5 bases at J, leaving 7 bases unmatched. The germline V gene has CDR1 LNHDA and CDR2 SQIVND (reference sequence). The CDR3 covers 16 residues. This CDR3 is CASSIGGSGSGDTQYF. The CDR3 DNA reads as TGTGCCAGTAGTATAGGCGGTAGCGGGAGTGGAGATACGCAGTATTTT.

This clone was recorded only once. V is TRBV15 and J is TRBJ1-2; D unclear. CDR1 is LNHNV, CDR2 YYDKDF, per germline (reference sequence). V was trimmed by 1 base and J by 2 bases, leaving 11 bases between them. The CDR3 totals 15 residues. CDR3 coding DNA: TGTGCCACCAGCAGAGGAGGGCGGGTAAACTATGGCTACACCTTC. It is translated as CATSRGGRVNYGYTF. Looking up the rest from reference TRBV15 and TRBJ1-2 gives the full variable domain: DAMVIQNPRYQVTQFGKPVTLSCSQTLNHNVMYWYQQKSSQAPKLLFHYYDKDFNNEADTPDNFQSRRPNTSFCFLDIRSPGLGDTAMYLCATSRGGRVNYGYTFGSGTRLTVV.

This clone was seen once. The rearrangement uses TRBV25-1 and TRBJ2-1; 9 bases map to TRBD2. The CDR3 loop spans 15 amino acids. Germline V lookup: CDR1 MGHDK, CDR2 SYGVNS. After removal of 8 bases from V and 0 bases from J, the junction contained 5 bases not matched to a gene. CDR3 loop: CASGISGSSYNEQFF. In nucleotides, the CDR3 is TGTGCCAGCGGGATTAGCGGGAGCTCCTACAATGAGCAGTTCTTC.

CDR3 protein: CASRDSLIGTQYF. In DNA form, the CDR3 reads TGTGCCAGTCGGGACTCCTTGATAGGGACCCAGTACTTC. This rearrangement joins TRBV25-1 to TRBJ2-5, with D perhaps matching TRBD2 (6 bases). Between the trimmed V and J ends, which lost 9 bases and 7 bases, there was a span of 18 bases. In germline, CDR1 is MGHDK, CDR2 SYGVNS. CDR3 length: 13 amino acids.

The chain couples TRBV6-4 to TRBJ1-2; 8 bases are a match to TRBD1. Germline V lookup: CDR1 MRHNA, CDR2 SNTAGT. The junction had 7 bases not matched to a gene; V was cut back by 6 bases and J by 4 bases. CDR3 length: 14 amino acids. The CDR3 DNA sequence: TGTGCCAGCAGCGACCGGGGGACAGGCTATGGCTACACCTTC. Its translation is CASSDRGTGYGYTF.